This T cell receptor beta chain derives from a study of CD8 T cells in ankylosing spondylitis. Quantitative 5'-RACE was performed with molecular barcodes, and it yielded the TCR beta libraries. TCRdb redid the calling of the 5' RACE reads with MiXCR, one entry per CDR3 protein. Here the sample spans more than 400,000 distinct CDR3 sequences, approximately 5% being singletons. Findings of the study overall: What appeared characteristic of ankylosing spondylitis blood was a TCR beta motif of several highly homologous variants. Disease-linked clones reportedly concentrated significantly in matched ankylosing spondylitis synovial fluid. CD8+ disease-linked clones were present at relatively low frequencies in blood.

This clonotype was picked up many times. The antigen remains unidentified. CDR3 size: 14 residues. V lost 6 bases to trimming and J lost 6 bases, with 15 bases between them. The source of this sequence is a male donor with ankylosing spondylitis. V and J are TRBV12-3 or TRBV12-4 and TRBJ2-1; D possibly corresponds to TRBD1 (5 bases). Sequencing was carried out using blood, either unsorted or a sorted T cell fraction (not recorded which). The CDR3 DNA reads as TGTGCCAGCAGCCCGTCCAGGGTGGGCAATGAGCAGTTCTTC. Protein sequence: CASSPSRVGNEQFF.